This T cell receptor beta chain comes out of a study of blood T cell repertoires in COVID-19. For the study at large: Sources were T cells, B-cell-depleted T cells, or PBMCs; the material itself was cDNA or gDNA.

Original processing notes: Reference gene primer amplification gave nucleated cell count estimates. Data came from immunoSEQ multiplex PCR; TCRdb stores just in-frame clones and leaves some out. V and J calls plus clone size are reproduced from that table; the DNA served to infer D and trimming. Of about 300,000 clones in the sample, around 92% are singletons; the top ten hold 1.5% to 2%. Trimming cost V 4 bases and J 0 bases, with 11 bases left between them. Germline lookup yields CDR1 SGHRS and CDR2 YFSETQ. The CDR3 is 15 residues long. The sequence came from a woman in her 30s with COVID-19, enrolled during active disease. Material: peripheral blood. This chain connects TRBV5-1 to TRBJ2-1; TRBD2 is a possible D gene (6 bases). The CDR3 sequence: CASSPAGGSYNEQFF. The CDR3 nucleotides are TGCGCCAGCAGCCCCGCCGGGGGCTCCTACAATGAGCAGTTCTTC.